The 20 T cell receptor beta chains below were found in one sample sequenced in a study of blood T cell repertoires in COVID-19 (dated by TCRdb to 2018 to 2021). The method was the immunoSEQ multiplex PCR assay. TCRdb mirrors the immuneACCESS table, restricted to in-frame sequences. Some clones are absent from its copies; in checked studies, under half trace to an unresolved V gene, and the reason for the others is unknown. The sample table contains 270,000 or so clones; only one count was recorded for more than 75% of them. Around 9% of the sample goes to the ten largest clones. The sequencing sample was made of peripheral blood. These receptors all stem from a man aged 40-50 years with active or convalescent COVID-19.

V and J are TRBV5-5 and TRBJ1-1; 9 bases are shared with TRBD1. CDR1 and CDR2 (germline): SGHKS, YYEKEE (reference sequence). The CDR3 is 15 amino acids. V was pared by 4 bases and J by 5 bases, with 9 bases of the junction left unmatched. The CDR3 bases are TGTGCCAGCAGCGCATTACAGGGGGCGGGAACTGAAGCTTTCTTT. This sequence encodes CASSALQGAGTEAFF.

Here the CDR3 DNA reads TGTGCCAGCAGTGACGGGGGGGCGCTTCAGCCCCAGCATTTT. This encodes CASSDGGALQPQHF. The genes are TRBV6-2 or TRBV6-3 and TRBJ1-5; D may be TRBD1 (6 bases). V dropped 5 bases and J dropped 6 bases, with 14 bases sitting between them. The germline V gene encodes CDR1 MNHEY and CDR2 SVGEGT. CDR3 length equals 14 residues.

CDR3: CASSSEAIYGYTF. CDR3 DNA sequence: TGTGCCAGCAGTTCCGAGGCGATCTATGGCTACACCTTC. The chain links TRBV7-9 to TRBJ1-2; D is uncertain. This CDR3 is built from 13 residues. V lost 6 bases to trimming and J lost 4 bases, with 12 bases between them. Germline values: CDR1 SEHNR, CDR2 FQNEAQ (reference sequence).

The chain joins TRBV20-1 to TRBJ2-5; TRBD2 is a possible D gene (5 bases). The V gene's germline CDR1 is DFQATT and CDR2 SNEGSKA (reference sequence). CDR3 size: 14 residues. V lost 3 bases and J 0 bases, leaving 11 bases between the germline ends. CDR3 in amino acids: CSASLLRDQETQYF. The CDR3 DNA follows: TGCAGTGCTAGTTTGCTGAGGGACCAAGAGACCCAGTACTTC.

V usage is TRBV19 and J usage is TRBJ1-5, with 7 bases fitting TRBD1. CDR3 length: 14 amino acids. CDR1 and CDR2 from the germline V gene are LNHDA and SQIVND (reference sequence). V shed 7 bases, J shed 3 bases, and the junction held 6 bases outside the gene matches. The CDR3 sequence: CASTGQPLNQPQHF. The CDR3 coding sequence is TGTGCCAGTACGGGACAGCCCCTCAATCAGCCCCAGCATTTT.

The J gene is TRBJ2-1, the V gene TRBV5-6, with 10 bases matching TRBD1. Per the germline V gene, CDR1 is SGHDT and CDR2 is YYEEEE. The CDR3 runs to 15 residues. Germline trimming cut 5 bases from V and 6 bases from J; bases unmatched to any gene: 8. CDR3 sequence: CASRSTGTGVNEQFF. The CDR3 nucleotides are TGTGCCAGCAGAAGCACCGGGACAGGGGTCAATGAGCAGTTCTTC.

The chain joins TRBV18 to TRBJ1-1; D unresolved. CDR3 length equals 12 residues. Trimming cost V 3 bases and J 1 base, with 3 bases left between them. Germline CDR1 and CDR2: KGHSH and LQKENI. CDR3 in DNA: TGTGCCAGCTCACCTCAGAACACTGAAGCTTTCTTT. Translating gives CASSPQNTEAFF.

This clone has a handful of counts. This chain joins TRBV27 and TRBJ1-2; tentatively, D is TRBD1 (5 bases). This CDR3 is 16 amino acids long. Germline V lookup: CDR1 MNHEY, CDR2 SMNVEV (reference sequence). V was clipped by 3 bases and J by 6 bases, with 20 bases between them. CDR3: CASSFRGVFQVDGYTF. Written as DNA, the CDR3 is TGTGCCAGCAGTTTTCGGGGGGTCTTTCAGGTGGATGGCTACACCTTC.

The rearrangement links TRBV3-1 (or the pseudogene TRBV3-2) to TRBJ1-1; 9 nucleotides line up with TRBD1. J was trimmed by 10 bases and V by 2 bases; bases with no gene match: 14. This CDR3 has 16 amino acids. Germline CDR1 LGHDT, CDR2 YNNKEL (reference sequence). The CDR3 is CASSQSGQGSPGSAFF. CDR3 in DNA: TGTGCCAGCAGCCAAAGTGGACAGGGGTCGCCTGGTTCAGCTTTCTTT.

The CDR3 DNA sequence: TGTGCCAGCAGCAGGGGACAGGGGTCATACAATGAGCAGTTCTTC. Translation gives CASSRGQGSYNEQFF. The chain couples TRBV7-2 to TRBJ2-1, with 10 bases aligning to TRBD1. V gave up 5 bases and J gave up 4 bases; unmatched junction bases: 5. The germline V gene encodes CDR1 SGHTA and CDR2 FQGNSA. This CDR3 has 15 residues.

The gene calls are TRBV12-3 or TRBV12-4 and TRBJ1-5; the D is unclear. CDR3 length: 13 residues. The V end lost 3 bases, the J end lost 6 bases, and 9 bases lay between the germline ends. The CDR3 coding sequence is TGTGCCAGCAGTTTCGGAGAGCGTCAGCCCCAGCATTTT. Amino acids: CASSFGERQPQHF.

The chain recombines TRBV3-1 (or the pseudogene TRBV3-2) with TRBJ1-3; tentatively, D is TRBD1 (5 bases). CDR3 length: 14 amino acids. Germline V gene sequence: CDR1 LGHDT, CDR2 YNNKEL (reference sequence). V lost 4 bases and J lost 0, with 7 bases in between. DNA for the CDR3: TGTGCCAGCAGCCGAACAGGCTCTGGAAACACCATATATTTT. Its translation is CASSRTGSGNTIYF.

The chain carries TRBV6-4 and TRBJ2-1, with 8 bases matching TRBD2. CDR3 length equals 15 residues. V lost 3 bases and J lost 5; bases outside the gene matches: 6. CDR1 is MRHNA, CDR2 SNTAGT, per germline. The CDR3 DNA reads TGTGCCAGCAGTGAGGGGACGGGGGGGAACAATGAGCAGTTCTTC. Its protein is CASSEGTGGNNEQFF.

The gene calls are TRBV5-1 and TRBJ2-4; 11 bases are shared with TRBD1. The CDR3 runs 14 residues. CDR1 SGHRS and CDR2 YFSETQ come from the germline V gene. V lost 4 bases, J lost 5 bases, and 2 bases stayed unmatched. CDR3 DNA sequence: TGCGCCAGCAGCCGGGGACAGGGGGAAAACATTCAGTACTTC. The encoded protein is CASSRGQGENIQYF.

The chain uses TRBV23-1 and TRBJ1-2, with D unresolved. TRBV23-1 is treated as an ORF (open reading frame) with a function not yet certain. This CDR3 has 15 residues. V was cut by 8 bases and J by 4 bases, with 20 bases left in between. CDR3 DNA sequence: TGCGCCAGCCCAACGGGCAGGAGAGCGGTCTATGGCTACACCTTC. The encoded protein is CASPTGRRAVYGYTF.

This chain connects TRBV6-5 to TRBJ1-4; D may be TRBD1 (5 bases). Germline lookup yields CDR1 MNHEY and CDR2 SVGAGI. The length of the CDR3 is 15 residues. V lost 1 base to trimming and J lost 7 bases, with 13 bases between them. CDR3 nucleotide sequence: TGTGCCAGCAGTTACTTCGGGGGAGAAGGTGAAAAACTGTTTTTT. This gives the protein CASSYFGGEGEKLFF.

This clone appeared a few times. V usage is TRBV4-1 and J usage is TRBJ2-3; 10 positions agree with TRBD2. V was clipped by 4 bases and J by 5 bases; unmatched bases: 6. The germline V gene encodes CDR1 MGHRA and CDR2 YSYEKL. This CDR3 is built from 15 residues. As DNA, the CDR3 is TGCGCCAGCAGCCCTGGGACTAGCGAGGGAGATACGCAGTATTTT. This encodes CASSPGTSEGDTQYF.

This clone appeared once. The chain uses TRBV18 and TRBJ1-5; tentatively, D is TRBD1 (5 bases). Germline V gene lookup returns CDR1 KGHSH and CDR2 LQKENI. The CDR3 has 15 amino acids. V was clipped by 6 bases and J by 0 bases, with 12 bases between them. The CDR3 region is CASSPVGGSNQPQHF. DNA of the CDR3: TGTGCCAGCTCTCCTGTGGGGGGTAGCAATCAGCCCCAGCATTTT.

This rearrangement joins TRBV7-9 to TRBJ2-3; TRBD2 matches 7 bases. The germline V gene has CDR1 SEHNR and CDR2 FQNEAQ (reference sequence). V trimming: 5 bases; J trimming: 4 bases; junction bases outside the gene matches: 6. This CDR3 is 14 amino acids long. This CDR3 is CASSRMGGADTQYF. Here the CDR3 DNA reads TGTGCCAGCAGCCGGATGGGGGGGGCAGATACGCAGTATTTT.

The rearrangement joins TRBV27 to TRBJ2-5; 7 bases are a match to TRBD1. CDR1 is MNHEY, CDR2 SMNVEV, per germline (reference sequence). V lost 4 bases and J lost 3; bases outside the gene matches: 11. This CDR3 has 16 amino acids. In DNA, the CDR3 is TGTGCCAGCAGTTCCCTAGGGTGGCAGGGGGAAGAGACCCAGTACTTC. Its translation is CASSSLGWQGEETQYF.